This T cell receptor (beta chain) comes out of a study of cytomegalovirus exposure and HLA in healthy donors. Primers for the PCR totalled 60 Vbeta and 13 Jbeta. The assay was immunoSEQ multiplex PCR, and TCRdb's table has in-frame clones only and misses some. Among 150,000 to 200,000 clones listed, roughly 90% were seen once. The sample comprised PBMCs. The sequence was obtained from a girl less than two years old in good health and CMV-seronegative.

For the CDR3, the DNA is TGTGCCAGCAGCCCTATGGGACAGCTGAACACTGAAGCTTTCTTT. It encodes CASSPMGQLNTEAFF. V gene TRBV6-6 combines with J gene TRBJ1-1, with 7 bases matching TRBD1. V was pared by 6 bases and J by 0 bases, with 7 bases of the junction left unmatched. The CDR3 consists of 15 residues. Germline V gene lookup returns CDR1 MNHNY and CDR2 SVGAGI (reference sequence).